This T cell receptor beta chain was identified during a study of OX40 agonist ivuxolimab in advanced cancers. Method: immunoSEQ multiplex PCR; TCRdb's copy keeps in-frame clones and lacks some. The sample lists 90,000 or so clones, around nine tenths seen once, with around 1.5% in the top ten. CDR1 KGHSH and CDR2 LQKENI come from the germline V gene. Trimming pared 2 bases from V and 7 bases from J, leaving 21 bases between. CDR3 size: 17 residues. This sample comprised CD4+ or CD8+ T cells sorted from blood, obtained in a trial of the OX40 agonist ivuxolimab. The TCR comes from an adult with an advanced solid tumor such as melanoma, head and neck, liver or kidney cancer. The genes are TRBV18 and TRBJ1-5; D remains unclear. The CDR3 loop is CASSPSSIQVTGQPQHF. The CDR3, as DNA: TGTGCCAGCTCACCATCTTCTATACAAGTAACGGGGCAGCCCCAGCATTTT.